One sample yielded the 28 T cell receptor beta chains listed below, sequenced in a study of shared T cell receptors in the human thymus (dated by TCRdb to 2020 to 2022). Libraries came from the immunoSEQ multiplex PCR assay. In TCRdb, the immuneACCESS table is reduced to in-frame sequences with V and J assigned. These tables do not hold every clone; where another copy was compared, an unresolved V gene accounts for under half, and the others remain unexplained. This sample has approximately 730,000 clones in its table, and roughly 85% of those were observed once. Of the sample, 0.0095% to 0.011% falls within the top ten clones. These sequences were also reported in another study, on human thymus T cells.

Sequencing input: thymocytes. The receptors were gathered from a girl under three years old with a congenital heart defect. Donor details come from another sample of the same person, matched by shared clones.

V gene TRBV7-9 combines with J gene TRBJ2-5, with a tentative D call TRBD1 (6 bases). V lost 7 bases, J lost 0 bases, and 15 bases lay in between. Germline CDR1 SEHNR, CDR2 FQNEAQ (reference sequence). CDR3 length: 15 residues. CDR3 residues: CASNSGTQNQETQYF. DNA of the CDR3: TGTGCCAGCAACTCCGGGACACAAAACCAAGAGACCCAGTACTTC.

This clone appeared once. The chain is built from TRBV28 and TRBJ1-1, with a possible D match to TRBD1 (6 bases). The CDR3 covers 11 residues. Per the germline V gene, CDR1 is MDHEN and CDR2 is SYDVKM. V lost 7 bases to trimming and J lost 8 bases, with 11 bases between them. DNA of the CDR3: TGTGCCAGCATCATAGGGGGAGAAGCTTTCTTT. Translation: CASIIGGEAFF. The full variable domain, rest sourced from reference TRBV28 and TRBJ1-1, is DVKVTQSSRYLVKRTGEKVFLECVQDMDHENMFWYRQDPGLGLRLIYFSYDVKMKEKGDIPEGYSVSREKKERFSLILESASTNQTSMYLCASIIGGEAFFGQGTRLTVV.

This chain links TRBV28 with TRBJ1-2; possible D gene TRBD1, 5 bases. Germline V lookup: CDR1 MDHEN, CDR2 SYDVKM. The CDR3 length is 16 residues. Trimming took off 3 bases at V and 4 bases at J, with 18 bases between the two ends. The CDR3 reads CASSLPGLDVSYGYTF. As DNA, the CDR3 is TGTGCCAGCAGTTTGCCAGGGCTAGATGTAAGCTATGGCTACACCTTC.

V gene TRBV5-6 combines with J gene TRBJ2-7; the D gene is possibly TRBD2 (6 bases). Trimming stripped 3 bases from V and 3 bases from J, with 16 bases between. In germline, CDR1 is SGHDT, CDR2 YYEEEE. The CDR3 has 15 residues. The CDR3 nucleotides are TGTGCCAGCAGCTCGAAGACTAGTGACGACTACGAGCAGTACTTC. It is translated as CASSSKTSDDYEQYF.

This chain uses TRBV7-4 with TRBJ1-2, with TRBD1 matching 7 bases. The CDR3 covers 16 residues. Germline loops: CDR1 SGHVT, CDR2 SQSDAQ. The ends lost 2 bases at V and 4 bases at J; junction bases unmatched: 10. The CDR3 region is CASSLPRQGPFYGYTF. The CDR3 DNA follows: TGTGCCAGCAGCTTACCGAGACAGGGCCCTTTCTATGGCTACACCTTC.

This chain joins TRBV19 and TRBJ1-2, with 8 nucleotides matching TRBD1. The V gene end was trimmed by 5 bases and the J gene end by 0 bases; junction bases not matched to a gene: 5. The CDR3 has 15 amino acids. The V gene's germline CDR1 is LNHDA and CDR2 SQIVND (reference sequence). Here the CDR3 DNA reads TGTGCCAGTAGTCTAGGACAGGGAACTAACTATGGCTACACCTTC. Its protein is CASSLGQGTNYGYTF. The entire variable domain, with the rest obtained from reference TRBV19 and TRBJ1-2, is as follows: DGGITQSPKYLFRKEGQNVTLSCEQNLNHDAMYWYRQDPGQGLRLIYYSQIVNDFQKGDIAEGYSVSREKKESFPLTVTSAQKNPTAFYLCASSLGQGTNYGYTFGSGTRLTVV.

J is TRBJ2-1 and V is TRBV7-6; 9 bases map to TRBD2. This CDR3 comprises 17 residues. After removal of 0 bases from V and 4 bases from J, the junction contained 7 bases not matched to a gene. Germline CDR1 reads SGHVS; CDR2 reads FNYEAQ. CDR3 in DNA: TGTGCCAGCAGCTTAGCGGAGGCTAGCGGGGATTACAATGAGCAGTTCTTC. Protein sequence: CASSLAEASGDYNEQFF.

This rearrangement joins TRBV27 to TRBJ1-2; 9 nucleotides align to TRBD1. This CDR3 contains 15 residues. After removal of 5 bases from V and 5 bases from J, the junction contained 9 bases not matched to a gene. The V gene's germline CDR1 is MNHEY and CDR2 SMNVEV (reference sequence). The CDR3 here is CASSASGTGYYGYTF. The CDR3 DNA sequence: TGTGCCAGCAGTGCCTCCGGGACAGGGTATTATGGCTACACCTTC.

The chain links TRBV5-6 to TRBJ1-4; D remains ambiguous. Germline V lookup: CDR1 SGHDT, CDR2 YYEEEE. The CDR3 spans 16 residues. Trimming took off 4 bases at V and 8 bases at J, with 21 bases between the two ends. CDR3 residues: CASSLPRPTSPEKLFF. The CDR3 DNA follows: TGTGCCAGCAGCCTACCCCGACCGACTAGCCCCGAAAAACTGTTTTTT.

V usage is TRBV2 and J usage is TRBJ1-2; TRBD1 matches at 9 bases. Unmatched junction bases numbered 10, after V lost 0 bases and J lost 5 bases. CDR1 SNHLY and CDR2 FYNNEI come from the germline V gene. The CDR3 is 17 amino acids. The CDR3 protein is CASSEAPSWTGVYGYTF. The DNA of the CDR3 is TGTGCCAGCAGTGAAGCCCCCTCCTGGACAGGGGTTTATGGCTACACCTTC.

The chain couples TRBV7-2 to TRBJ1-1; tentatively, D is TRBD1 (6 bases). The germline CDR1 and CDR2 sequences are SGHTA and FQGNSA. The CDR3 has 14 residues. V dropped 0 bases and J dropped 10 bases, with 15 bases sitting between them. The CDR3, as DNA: TGTGCCAGCAGCTTAGCCGGAACTCCAGGGGTAGCTTTCTTT. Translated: CASSLAGTPGVAFF.

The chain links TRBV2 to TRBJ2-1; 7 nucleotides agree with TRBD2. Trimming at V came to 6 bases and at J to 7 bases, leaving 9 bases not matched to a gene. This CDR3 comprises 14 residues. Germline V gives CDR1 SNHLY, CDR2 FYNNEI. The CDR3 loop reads CASRGRGVRNEQFF. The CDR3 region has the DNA TGTGCCAGCAGAGGACGGGGGGTTAGAAATGAGCAGTTCTTC.

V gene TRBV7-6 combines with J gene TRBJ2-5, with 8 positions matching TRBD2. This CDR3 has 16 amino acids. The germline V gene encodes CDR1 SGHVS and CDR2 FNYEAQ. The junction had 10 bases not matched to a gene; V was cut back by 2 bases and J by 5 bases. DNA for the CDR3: TGTGCCAGCAGCTTAATTGGGACTAGTGAGACCGAGACCCAGTACTTC. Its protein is CASSLIGTSETETQYF.

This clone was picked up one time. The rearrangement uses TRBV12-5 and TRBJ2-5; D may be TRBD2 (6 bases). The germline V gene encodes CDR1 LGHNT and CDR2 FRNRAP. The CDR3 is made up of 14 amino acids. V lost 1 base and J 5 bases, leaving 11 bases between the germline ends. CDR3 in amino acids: CASGLGGRRETQYF. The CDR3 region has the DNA TGTGCTAGTGGTTTGGGGGGGAGGCGGGAGACCCAGTACTTC.

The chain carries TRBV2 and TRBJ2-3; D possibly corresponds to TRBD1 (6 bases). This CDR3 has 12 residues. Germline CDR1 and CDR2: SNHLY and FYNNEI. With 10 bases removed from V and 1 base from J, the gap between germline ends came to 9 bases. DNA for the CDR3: TGTGCCACCCAGGGGCGCACAGATACGCAGTATTTT. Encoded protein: CATQGRTDTQYF.

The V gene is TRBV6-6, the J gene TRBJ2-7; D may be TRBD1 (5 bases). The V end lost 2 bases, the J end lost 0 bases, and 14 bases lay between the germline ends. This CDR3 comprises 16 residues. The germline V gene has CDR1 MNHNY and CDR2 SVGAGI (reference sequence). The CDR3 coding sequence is TGTGCCAGCAGTTACAGGGGCCTACGGACCTCCTACGAGCAGTACTTC. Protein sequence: CASSYRGLRTSYEQYF.

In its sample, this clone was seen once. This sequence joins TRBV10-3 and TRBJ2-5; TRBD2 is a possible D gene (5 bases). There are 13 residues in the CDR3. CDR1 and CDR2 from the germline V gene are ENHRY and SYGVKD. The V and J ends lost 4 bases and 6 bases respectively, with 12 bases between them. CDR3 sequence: CAISGAGLKTQYF. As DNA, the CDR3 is TGTGCCATCAGTGGGGCGGGCCTTAAGACCCAGTACTTC.

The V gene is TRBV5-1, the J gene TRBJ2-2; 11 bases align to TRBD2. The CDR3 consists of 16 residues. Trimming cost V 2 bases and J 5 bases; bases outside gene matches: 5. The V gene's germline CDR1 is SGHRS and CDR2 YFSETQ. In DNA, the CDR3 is TGCGCCAGCAGCTTACCCCGGACTAGCGGGACCGGGGAGCTGTTTTTT. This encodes CASSLPRTSGTGELFF.

The CDR3 sequence: CASSLEEWSLSRLNEQYF. CDR3 nucleotides: TGCGCCAGCAGCTTGGAAGAGTGGAGCCTCTCGCGACTAAACGAGCAGTACTTC. The rearrangement joins TRBV5-1 to TRBJ2-7; D might be TRBD2 (5 bases). This CDR3 is built from 18 residues. V lost 0 bases and J 5 bases, leaving 24 bases between the germline ends. Per germline, CDR1 SGHRS and CDR2 YFSETQ.

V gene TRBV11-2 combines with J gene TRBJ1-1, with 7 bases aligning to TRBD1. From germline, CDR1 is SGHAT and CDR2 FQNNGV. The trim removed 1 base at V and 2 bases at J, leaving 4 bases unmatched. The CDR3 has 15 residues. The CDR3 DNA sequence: TGTGCCAGCAGCTTAGGAGGGACAGATAACACTGAAGCTTTCTTT. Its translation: CASSLGGTDNTEAFF.

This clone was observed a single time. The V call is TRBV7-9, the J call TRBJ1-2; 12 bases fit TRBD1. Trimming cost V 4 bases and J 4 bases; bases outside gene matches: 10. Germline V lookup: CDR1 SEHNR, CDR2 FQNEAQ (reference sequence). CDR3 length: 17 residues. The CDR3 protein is CASSSQRDRGQVYGYTF. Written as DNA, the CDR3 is TGTGCCAGCAGCTCCCAGCGGGACAGGGGGCAGGTCTATGGCTACACCTTC.

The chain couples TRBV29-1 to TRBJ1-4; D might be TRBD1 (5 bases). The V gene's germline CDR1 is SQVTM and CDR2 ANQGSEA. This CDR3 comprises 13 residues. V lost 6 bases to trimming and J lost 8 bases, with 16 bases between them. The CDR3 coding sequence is TGCAGCGTAATAGGGGAAGATCGGGAAAAACTGTTTTTT. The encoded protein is CSVIGEDREKLFF.

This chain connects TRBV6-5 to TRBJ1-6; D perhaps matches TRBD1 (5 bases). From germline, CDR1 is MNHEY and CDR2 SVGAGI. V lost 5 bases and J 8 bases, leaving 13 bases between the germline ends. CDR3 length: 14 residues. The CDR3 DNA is TGTGCCAGCAGTGAATTGGACATCCATTCACCCCTCCACTTT. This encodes CASSELDIHSPLHF.

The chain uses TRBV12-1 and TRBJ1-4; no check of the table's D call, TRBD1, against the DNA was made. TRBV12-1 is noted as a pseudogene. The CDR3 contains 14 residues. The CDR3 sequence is CASSFDSSNEKLFF. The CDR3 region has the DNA TGTGCCAGCAGCTTCGACAGCTCTAATGAAAAACTGTTTTTT.

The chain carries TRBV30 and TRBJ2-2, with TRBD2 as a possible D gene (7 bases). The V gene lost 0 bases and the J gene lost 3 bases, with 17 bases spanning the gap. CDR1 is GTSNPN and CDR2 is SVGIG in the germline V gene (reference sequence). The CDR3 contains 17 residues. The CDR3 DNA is TGTGCCTGGAGTGTACGAGGGGGGGAGCGATACACCGGGGAGCTGTTTTTT. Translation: CAWSVRGGERYTGELFF.

In nucleotides, the CDR3 is TGTGCCAGCATGCTAGGCGGGGTGAGCGGGGGTGGCTACACCTTC. This gives the protein CASMLGGVSGGGYTF. The chain combines TRBV27 with TRBJ1-2; the D gene is possibly TRBD1 (5 bases). The CDR3 sequence is 15 residues long. Germline assignment: CDR1 MNHEY and CDR2 SMNVEV (reference sequence). V was shortened by 7 bases and J by 7 bases, with 22 bases between the two germline ends.

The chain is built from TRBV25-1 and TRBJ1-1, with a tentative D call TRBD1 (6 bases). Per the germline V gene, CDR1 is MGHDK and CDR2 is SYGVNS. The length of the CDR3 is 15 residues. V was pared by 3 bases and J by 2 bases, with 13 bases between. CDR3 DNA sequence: TGTGCCAGCAGTGATTCGGACAGATTAAACACTGAAGCTTTCTTT. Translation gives CASSDSDRLNTEAFF.

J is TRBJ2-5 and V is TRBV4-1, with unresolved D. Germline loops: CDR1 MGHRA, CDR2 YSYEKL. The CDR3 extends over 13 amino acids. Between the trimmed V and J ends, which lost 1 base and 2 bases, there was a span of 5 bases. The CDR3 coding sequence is TGCGCCAGCAGCCAAGCCCAACAAGAGACCCAGTACTTC. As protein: CASSQAQQETQYF.